What follows are 23 T cell receptor beta chains derived from one specimen sequenced in a study of tumor-infiltrating lymphocytes in glioblastoma multiforme. TCR beta libraries were built from RNA through three nested multiplex PCR rounds using modified ARM-PCR. TCRdb reprocessed the multiplex PCR reads via MiXCR and lists one record per CDR3 protein. The data hold around 30,000 distinct CDR3 sequences, with 60% to 65% observed a single time. Sequenced input: brain tumor tissue. The receptors were sampled from a male donor with glioblastoma.

Concerning this clonotype: Sequence at one end of the junction differs from germline and may be a read error. The chain has TRBV5-5 and TRBJ2-2, with D perhaps TRBD2 (6 bases). The CDR3 covers 16 residues. The germline V gene has CDR1 SGHKS and CDR2 YYEKEE (reference sequence). This CDR3 is CASSLEPAVSTGGLFF. CDR3 DNA: TGTGCCAGCAGCTTGGAGCCAGCGGTGAGCACCGGGGGGCTGTTTTTT.

The table lists this clonotype with a count of one. The final CDR3 position lacks the conserved phenylalanine or tryptophan, pointing to a likely read error. The rearrangement joins TRBV20-1 to TRBJ2-1; TRBD2 aligns across 11 bases. The CDR3 totals 19 residues. Germline lookup yields CDR1 DFQATT and CDR2 SNEGSKA (reference sequence). CDR3 DNA: TGCGGTGCTCCCACCCTTAGCGGGAGGGCCTACTTCTTCTACAATGAGCAGTTCGTC. This encodes CGAPTLSGRAYFFYNEQFV.

V is TRBV4-1 and J is TRBJ2-1, with D unclear. The V gene lost 1 base and the J gene lost 0 bases, with 7 bases spanning the gap. This CDR3 is built from 15 residues. Germline V gene lookup returns CDR1 MGHRA and CDR2 YSYEKL. The CDR3 coding sequence is TGCGCCAGCAGCCAAGGACCGGACTCCTACAATGAGCAGTTCTTC. Its translation: CASSQGPDSYNEQFF.

Comments on this clonotype: Relative to the germline gene, one junction end is altered; a read error may explain this. This sequence joins TRBV4-3 and TRBJ2-2; D is possibly TRBD1 (5 bases). The germline CDR1 and CDR2 sequences are LGHNA and YSLEER. The CDR3 totals 14 residues. The DNA of the CDR3 is TGTGCCAGCAGCGAGGACATTAACACCGGGGAGCTGTTTTTT. As protein: CASSEDINTGELFF.

On this clonotype itself: A junction end diverges from the germline sequence, so it may reflect a read error. The chain joins TRBV12-3 or TRBV12-4 to TRBJ2-1; D is unclear. The CDR3 sequence is 15 residues long. CDR3 bases: TGTGCCAGCAGTTTATCCTGGTCCTTCGACAATGAGCAATTCTTC. As protein: CASSLSWSFDNEQFF.

In regard to this clonotype: It is unclear where the CDR3 begins or ends on the DNA, so no DNA is shown, and the CDR3 is as TCRdb lists it. The chain joins TRBV20-1 to TRBJ1-2; the D call TRBD1 from the table was never checked on the DNA. The CDR3 is 13 residues long, ends included. Per germline, CDR1 DFQATT and CDR2 SNEGSKA (reference sequence). The CDR3 region is CSDRDPGNYGCTF.

Points on this clonotype: A read error may explain this, as a much larger clone is one base away. The V call is TRBV1, the J call TRBJ1-1; TRBD1, the table's D call, lacks a check against the DNA. TRBV1 is noted as a pseudogene. The CDR3 consists of 13 residues. The CDR3 sequence: CTSRSRGDTEALF. The CDR3 bases are TGCACCAGCAGATCGAGGGGGGACACTGAAGCTCTCTTT.

As for this clonotype: Mismatch with germline at one junction end may stem from a read error. V is TRBV5-1 and J is TRBJ2-2; 12 bases map to TRBD2. The CDR3 consists of 16 residues. CDR1 is SGHRS, CDR2 YFSETQ, per germline. The CDR3 DNA is TGCGCCAGCAGCACTGGACTAGCGGGGAAAACCCGGGAGCTGTCTTTT. Amino acids: CASSTGLAGKTRELSF.

This clonotype was detected ten times or more. J is TRBJ2-6 and V is TRBV28; D not certain. The V end was cut by 8 bases, the J end by 1 base, with 9 bases between. The CDR3 covers 14 residues. Germline CDR1 is MDHEN and CDR2 is SYDVKM. The CDR3 here is CASLSPSGANVLTF. The CDR3 DNA reads as TGTGCCAGCTTAAGCCCATCTGGGGCCAACGTCCTGACTTTC. The full variable domain, its missing parts supplied by reference TRBV28 and TRBJ2-6, is DVKVTQSSRYLVKRTGEKVFLECVQDMDHENMFWYRQDPGLGLRLIYFSYDVKMKEKGDIPEGYSVSREKKERFSLILESASTNQTSMYLCASLSPSGANVLTFGAGSRLTVL.

This clonotype appeared once. A read error may produce the germline difference seen at one junction end. This sequence joins TRBV20-1 and TRBJ2-3; 10 nucleotides align to TRBD1. The CDR3 runs 13 residues. Germline CDR1 and CDR2: DFQATT and SNEGSKA (reference sequence). CDR3 sequence reads: CNAPTGGRDTQYF. CDR3 coding DNA: TGCAATGCCCCGACAGGGGGCAGAGATACGCAATATTTT.

This clonotype was picked up many times. The V and J genes are TRBV6-1 and TRBJ2-6; 10 nucleotides line up with TRBD2. Losses at the gene ends were 7 bases for V and 4 bases for J; bases not matched to a gene: 10. Germline CDR1 reads MNHNS; CDR2 reads SASEGT. This CDR3 comprises 17 residues. The DNA for the CDR3 is TGTGCCAGCAACTCGGCTAGCGGGGGCTGGGGGGCCAACGTCCTGACTTTC. Translation gives CASNSASGGWGANVLTF.

This chain joins TRBV6-1 and TRBJ2-7, with 11 bases matching TRBD2. With V trimmed by 4 bases and J by 3 bases, 8 bases remained unmatched. There are 16 residues in the CDR3. Per the germline V gene, CDR1 is MNHNS and CDR2 is SASEGT. CDR3 protein: CASSATSGILYYEQYF. CDR3 bases: TGTGCCAGCAGTGCGACTAGCGGGATCCTGTACTACGAGCAGTACTTC.

The chain has TRBV11-2 and TRBJ2-1; 8 bases are a match to TRBD2. From germline, CDR1 is SGHAT and CDR2 FQNNGV. The length of the CDR3 is 15 residues. V shed 5 bases, J shed 6 bases, and the junction held 9 bases outside the gene matches. The CDR3 region is CASSTQAGVTNEQFF. The CDR3 nucleotides are TGTGCCAGCAGCACCCAAGCGGGAGTGACCAATGAGCAGTTCTTC.

This clonotype is a singleton in its sample. The chain couples TRBV14 to TRBJ2-5; no clear D gene. Deletions cut 3 bases from V and 12 bases from J, with 14 bases between. This CDR3 is 12 amino acids long. CDR1 SGHDN and CDR2 FVKESK come from the germline V gene. CDR3: CASSQWYSLEYF. In nucleotides, the CDR3 is TGTGCCAGCAGCCAGTGGTATAGCCTGGAGTACTTC.

This clonotype appeared a few times. The genes are TRBV5-1 and TRBJ2-5; D possibly corresponds to TRBD2 (5 bases). Trimming stripped 0 bases from V and 5 bases from J, with 8 bases between. CDR1 SGHRS and CDR2 YFSETQ come from the germline V gene. The CDR3 is 13 residues long. CDR3: CASSLEDWETQYF. CDR3 nucleotides: TGCGCCAGCAGCTTGGAGGACTGGGAGACCCAGTACTTC.

This clonotype occurred once. At one of its ends the junction is not consistent with the germline gene, which may arise from a read error. The chain carries TRBV5-1 and TRBJ2-3; 7 positions agree with TRBD2. This CDR3 spans 16 amino acids. Germline loops: CDR1 SGHRS, CDR2 YFSETQ. The CDR3 sequence is CANSLVQGGGTDTQYF. The CDR3 DNA sequence: TGCGCCAACAGCTTGGTCCAGGGAGGGGGCACAGATACGCAGTATTTT.

The chain recombines TRBV6-6 with TRBJ2-6; tentative D call: TRBD2 (5 bases). This CDR3 contains 16 residues. The germline gives CDR1 MNHNY, CDR2 SVGAGI (reference sequence). Trimming stripped 5 bases from V and 1 base from J, with 12 bases between. CDR3 coding DNA: TGTGCCAGCAGTATCACGGACTTTTCTGGGGCCAACGTCCTGACTTTC. Protein product: CASSITDFSGANVLTF.

This clonotype was seen ten or more times. This chain links TRBV12-3 or TRBV12-4 with TRBJ2-5; the match to TRBD1 covers 11 bases. The CDR3 sequence is 12 residues long. V trimming: 6 bases; J trimming: 9 bases; junction bases outside the gene matches: 3. CDR3 loop: CASRGTGGAQYF. The CDR3 nucleotides read TGTGCCAGCAGGGGGACAGGGGGGGCCCAGTACTTC.

With regard to this clonotype: The junction does not match germline at one end; this may be a read error. The J gene is TRBJ1-6, the V gene TRBV6-5; 10 bases are a match to TRBD1. The CDR3 is 16 residues long. Germline assignment: CDR1 MNHEY and CDR2 SVGAGI. In DNA form, the CDR3 reads TGTGCCGGCAGTTACTTCGACAGGGGGCGCGGTTCACCCCTCCACTTT. Translating gives CAGSYFDRGRGSPLHF.

With regard to this clonotype: The junction departs from the called germline gene at one end, perhaps through a read error. The chain couples TRBV6-2 or TRBV6-3 to TRBJ2-1, with 11 bases lining up with TRBD2. CDR1 and CDR2 from the germline V gene are MNHEY and SVGEGT. The CDR3 contains 13 residues. CDR3 sequence reads: CASRTSGAYEKFF. In nucleotides, the CDR3 is TGTGCCAGCAGGACTAGCGGGGCCTATGAGAAGTTCTTC.

A note on this clonotype: A junction boundary mismatches the germline segment, possibly from a read error. The CDR3 protein is CASSLGTSVSERYF. CDR3 DNA: TGTGCCAGCAGCTTAGGGACTAGCGTATCTGAGCGGTACTTC. The chain recombines TRBV5-6 with TRBJ2-7, with TRBD2 matching 10 bases. The length of the CDR3 is 14 residues. Germline-derived CDR1 and CDR2 are SGHDT and YYEEEE.

This clonotype was recorded at least ten times. J is TRBJ2-1 and V is TRBV20-1; no clear D gene. The CDR3 has 14 amino acids. V was trimmed by 1 base and J by 0 bases, leaving 7 bases between them. Germline-derived CDR1 and CDR2 are DFQATT and SNEGSKA (reference sequence). In DNA, the CDR3 is TGCAGTGCTAGAGTGTTTAGCTCCTACAATGAGCAGTTCTTC. Protein product: CSARVFSSYNEQFF.

The V and J genes are TRBV29-1 and TRBJ2-4; D remains ambiguous. The germline V gene encodes CDR1 SQVTM and CDR2 ANQGSEA. The CDR3 has 12 residues. The V and J ends lost 5 bases and 11 bases respectively, with 16 bases between them. CDR3 in amino acids: CSVSESGDVQYF. CDR3 bases: TGCAGCGTTTCCGAGTCCGGTGACGTTCAGTACTTC.